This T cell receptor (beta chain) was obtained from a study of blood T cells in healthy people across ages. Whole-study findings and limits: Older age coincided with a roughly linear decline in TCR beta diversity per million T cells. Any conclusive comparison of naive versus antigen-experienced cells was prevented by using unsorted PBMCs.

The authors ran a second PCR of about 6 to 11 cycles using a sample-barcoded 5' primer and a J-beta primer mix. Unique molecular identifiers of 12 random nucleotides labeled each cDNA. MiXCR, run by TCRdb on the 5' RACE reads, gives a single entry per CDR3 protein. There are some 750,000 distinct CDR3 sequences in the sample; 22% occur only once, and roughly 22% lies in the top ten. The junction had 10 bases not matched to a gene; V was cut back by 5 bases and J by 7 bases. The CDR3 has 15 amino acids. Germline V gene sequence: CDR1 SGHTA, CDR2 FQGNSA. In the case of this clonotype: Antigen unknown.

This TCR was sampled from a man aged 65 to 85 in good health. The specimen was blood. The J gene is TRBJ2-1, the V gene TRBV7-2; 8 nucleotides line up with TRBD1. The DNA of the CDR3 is TGTGCCAGCAGCCCAGGGGGCGTCTTTAGAAATGAGCAGTTCTTC. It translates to CASSPGGVFRNEQFF.